This entry lists 11 T cell receptor beta chains sequenced from one sample in a study of graft-versus-host responses after intestinal transplantation. Sequencing was performed with immunoSEQ multiplex PCR; in TCRdb, only in-frame clones are kept and a portion is missing. Of about 11,000 clones detected, roughly 80% appear once; the ten largest clones hold more than 8%. Once graft tissue had been processed, intraepithelial and lamina propria lymphocytes were released. The specimen was ileum tissue, collected 23 days after intestinal transplant. Receptor source: a human patient who received an intestinal transplant, so some T cells may come from the graft donor.

The rearrangement uses TRBV5-4 and TRBJ2-1; D not certain. The CDR3 is 15 amino acids. The germline V gene has CDR1 SGHNT and CDR2 YYREEE (reference sequence). Trimming stripped 4 bases from V and 0 bases from J, with 11 bases between. CDR3 protein: CASSTDTSSYNEQFF. DNA of the CDR3: TGTGCCAGCAGCACCGACACGAGCTCCTACAATGAGCAGTTCTTC.

The chain recombines TRBV16 with TRBJ1-1; TRBD1 matches 8 bases. The CDR3 spans 13 residues. V trimming: 7 bases; J trimming: 5 bases; junction bases outside the gene matches: 6. The germline V gene has CDR1 KGHSY and CDR2 FQNENV. The CDR3 is CASNPTGVTEAFF. CDR3 sequence (DNA): TGTGCCAGCAATCCGACAGGGGTGACTGAAGCTTTCTTT.

This sequence joins TRBV4-3 and TRBJ2-1; perhaps TRBD2 as D (5 bases). Germline-derived CDR1 and CDR2 are LGHNA and YSLEER. Trimming took off 3 bases at V and 4 bases at J, with 10 bases between the two ends. The length of the CDR3 is 14 residues. Written as DNA, the CDR3 is TGCGCCAGCAGCCATAGCGCGGGTTACAATGAGCAGTTCTTC. Protein: CASSHSAGYNEQFF.

The chain employs TRBV27 and TRBJ1-1, with D unresolved. The germline V gene has CDR1 MNHEY and CDR2 SMNVEV (reference sequence). CDR3 length: 14 residues. Trimming took 5 bases from V and 0 from J, leaving 10 bases between them. The CDR3 DNA sequence: TGTGCCAGCAGTCCTGGACGGATGAACACTGAAGCTTTCTTT. The encoded protein is CASSPGRMNTEAFF.

This clone was seen a few times. The gene calls are TRBV28 and TRBJ1-1; 7 bases fit TRBD1. Germline V gene data show CDR1 as MDHEN and CDR2 as SYDVKM. The junction had 4 bases not matched to a gene; V was cut back by 3 bases and J by 6 bases. The CDR3 covers 13 residues. CDR3 nucleotides: TGTGCCAGCAGTTTCACAGGGGTTGCTGAAGCTTTCTTT. It encodes CASSFTGVAEAFF.

In its sample, this clone was seen a few times. The chain employs TRBV7-9 and TRBJ1-2, with D perhaps matching TRBD1 (5 bases). V was trimmed by 6 bases and J by 5 bases, leaving 13 bases between them. Germline values: CDR1 SEHNR, CDR2 FQNEAQ (reference sequence). CDR3 length equals 13 residues. The CDR3 is CASSSTEFYGYTF. DNA of the CDR3: TGTGCCAGCAGTTCGACAGAATTTTATGGCTACACCTTC.

This clone appeared a few times. V gene TRBV27 combines with J gene TRBJ2-1; the match to TRBD2 covers 8 bases. CDR1 and CDR2 (germline): MNHEY, SMNVEV (reference sequence). The CDR3 extends over 14 amino acids. V dropped 6 bases and J dropped 4; count of bases not matched to a gene: 5. The CDR3 DNA reads as TGTGCCAGCAGGGAGGCTAGCGGGTACAATGAGCAGTTCTTC. Encoded protein: CASREASGYNEQFF.

The chain employs TRBV6-5 and TRBJ1-2; D gene unclear. The V end was cut by 4 bases, the J end by 4 bases, with 10 bases between. This CDR3 spans 13 amino acids. Germline CDR1 is MNHEY and CDR2 is SVGAGI. The CDR3: CASSSEILYGYTF. CDR3 DNA sequence: TGTGCCAGCAGTTCGGAAATTCTCTATGGCTACACCTTC.

V is TRBV18 and J is TRBJ1-1; D might be TRBD1 (6 bases). The CDR3 totals 14 residues. Germline V CDR1 and CDR2: KGHSH, LQKENI. V lost 4 bases, J lost 5 bases, and 14 bases lay in between. CDR3 sequence: CASSLYRVETEAFF. CDR3 nucleotide sequence: TGTGCCAGCTCACTCTACAGGGTCGAAACTGAAGCTTTCTTT. Full variable domain (rest looked up from reference TRBV18 and TRBJ1-1): NAGVMQNPRHLVRRRGQEARLRCSPMKGHSHVYWYRQLPEEGLKFMVYLQKENIIDESGMPKERFSAEFPKEGPSILRIQQVVRGDSAAYFCASSLYRVETEAFFGQGTRLTVV.

This chain links TRBV13 with TRBJ2-7, with D perhaps TRBD1 or TRBD2 (5 bases each). V lost 5 bases and J lost 0, with 11 bases in between. The CDR3 consists of 14 residues. Germline V gene data show CDR1 as PRHDT and CDR2 as FYEKMQ (reference sequence). The CDR3: CASSQGRGSYEQYF. CDR3 nucleotide sequence: TGTGCCAGCAGCCAGGGACGAGGCTCCTACGAGCAGTACTTC.

The chain uses TRBV4-2 and TRBJ2-7; unclear D gene. Germline V gene sequence: CDR1 LGHNA, CDR2 YNFKEQ. This CDR3 spans 15 amino acids. V lost 0 bases, J lost 3 bases, and 12 bases lay in between. CDR3 DNA sequence: TGTGCCAGCAGCCAAGAGTTGACTCGGAACTACGAGCAGTACTTC. This gives the protein CASSQELTRNYEQYF.